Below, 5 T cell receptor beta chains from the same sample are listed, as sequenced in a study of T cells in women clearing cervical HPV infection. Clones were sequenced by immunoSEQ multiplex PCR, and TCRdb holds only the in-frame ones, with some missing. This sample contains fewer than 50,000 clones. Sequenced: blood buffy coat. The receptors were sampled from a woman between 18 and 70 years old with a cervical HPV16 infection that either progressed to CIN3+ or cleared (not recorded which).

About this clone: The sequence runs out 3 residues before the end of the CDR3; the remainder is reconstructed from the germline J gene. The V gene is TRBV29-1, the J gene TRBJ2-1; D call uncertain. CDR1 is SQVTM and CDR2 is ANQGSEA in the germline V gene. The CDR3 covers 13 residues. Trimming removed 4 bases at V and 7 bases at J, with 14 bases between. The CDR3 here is CSVVGLVGNEQFF. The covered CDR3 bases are TGCAGCGTTGTGGGTCTGGTAGGGAATGAG.

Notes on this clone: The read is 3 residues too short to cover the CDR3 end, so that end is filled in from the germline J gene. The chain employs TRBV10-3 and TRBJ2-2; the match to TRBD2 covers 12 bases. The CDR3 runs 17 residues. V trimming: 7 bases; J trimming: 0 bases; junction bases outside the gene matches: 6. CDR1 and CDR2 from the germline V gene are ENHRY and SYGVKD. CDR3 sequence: CAITQLAGGANTGELFF. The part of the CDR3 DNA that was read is TGTGCCATCACCCAACTAGCGGGGGGCGCGAACACCGGGGAG.

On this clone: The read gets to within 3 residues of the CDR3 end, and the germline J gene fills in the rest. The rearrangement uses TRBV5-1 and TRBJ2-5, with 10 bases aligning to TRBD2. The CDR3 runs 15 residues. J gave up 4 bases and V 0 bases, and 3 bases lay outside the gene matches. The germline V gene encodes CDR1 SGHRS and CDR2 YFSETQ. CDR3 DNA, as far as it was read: TGCGCCAGCAGCTTGGCTAGCGGGAGAAGAGAGACC. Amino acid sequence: CASSLASGRRET. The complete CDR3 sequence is CASSLASGRRETQYF.

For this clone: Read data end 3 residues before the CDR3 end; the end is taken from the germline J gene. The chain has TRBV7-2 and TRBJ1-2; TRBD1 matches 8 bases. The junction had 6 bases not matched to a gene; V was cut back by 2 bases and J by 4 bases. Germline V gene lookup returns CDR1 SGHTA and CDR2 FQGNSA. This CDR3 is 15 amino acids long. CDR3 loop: CASSLTRTGTYGYTF. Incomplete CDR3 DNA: TGTGCCAGCAGCTTAACCCGGACAGGGACCTATGGC.

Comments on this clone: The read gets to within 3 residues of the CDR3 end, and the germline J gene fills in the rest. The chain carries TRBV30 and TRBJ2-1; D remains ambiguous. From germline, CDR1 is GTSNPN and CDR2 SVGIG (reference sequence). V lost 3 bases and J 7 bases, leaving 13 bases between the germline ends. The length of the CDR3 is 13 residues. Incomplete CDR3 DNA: TGTGCCTGGAGCCGTGGTTCTGCGAATGAG. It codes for CAWSRGSANE. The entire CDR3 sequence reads CAWSRGSANEQFF.